The clone carrying this T cell receptor beta chain was picked up one time. Antigen: not known. The sample originates from a study of T-cell memory formation after mild COVID-19. Whole-study results and caveats: Pre-infection memory already had some responding clones, implying cross-reactive memory joined.

TCRdb independently ran MiXCR on the 5' RACE reads; one entry per CDR3 protein. The top ten hold roughly 8.7% of the sample, which has about 400,000 distinct CDR3 sequences, 20% to 25% seen once. V was trimmed by 2 bases and J by 12 bases, leaving 17 bases between them. This CDR3 region has 13 residues. Germline V gives CDR1 GTSNPN, CDR2 SVGIG (reference sequence). Input material: PBMCs or a T cell subset sorted from them (not recorded which). This chain uses TRBV30 with TRBJ2-1, with D unclear. The sequence derives from an adult woman who had mild COVID-19 (a few samples of this study predate the infection). Cell type and time point are not known. This chain's CDR3 is CAWSLAGSGGQFF. The CDR3 region has the DNA TGTGCCTGGAGTCTCGCTGGGTCGGGCGGGCAGTTCTTC.